The entry below gives a single TCR beta chain sequence along with its context. What it binds is unknown. These data originate in a study of T cell repertoires in cytomegalovirus infection. The wider study: Peptides in the study included HLA-C-restricted and HLA-B-restricted CMV epitopes. The public TCR beta signatures pointed to both CMV infection and matching HLA type. Study-level results: HLA-C-restricted, CMV-specific TCR beta clonotypes were dominant ex vivo.

The CDR3 is 14 residues long. The V and J ends lost 5 bases and 3 bases respectively, with 13 bases between them. One entry per CDR3 protein results from TCRdb running MiXCR on the reads. The profile shows 450,000 to 600,000 distinct CDR3 sequences, roughly 42% of them singletons. The specimen comprised cultured PBMCs, sampled from culture after CMV antigen stimulation. The receptor was isolated from a human donor in good health (CMV status not recorded). Some clones in this sample may be carry-over from other donors' samples. This chain links TRBV12-3 or TRBV12-4 with TRBJ2-5; no definite D call. CDR3 in amino acids: CASSPYPGEETQYF. The DNA for the CDR3 is TGTGCCAGCAGTCCATACCCAGGAGAAGAGACCCAGTACTTC.